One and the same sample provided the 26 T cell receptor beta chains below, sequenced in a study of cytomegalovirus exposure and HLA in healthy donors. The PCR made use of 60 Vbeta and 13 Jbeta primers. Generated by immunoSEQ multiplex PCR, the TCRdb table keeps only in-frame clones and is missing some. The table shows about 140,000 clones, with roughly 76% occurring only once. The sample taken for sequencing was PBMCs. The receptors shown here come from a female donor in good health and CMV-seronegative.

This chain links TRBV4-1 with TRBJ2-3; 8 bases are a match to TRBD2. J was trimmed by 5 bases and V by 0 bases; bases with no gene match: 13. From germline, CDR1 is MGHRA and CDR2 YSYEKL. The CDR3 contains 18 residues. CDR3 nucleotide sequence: TGCGCCAGCAGCCAAGATAAGAGCGGGGGAACCGTAATAGATACGCAGTATTTT. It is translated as CASSQDKSGGTVIDTQYF.

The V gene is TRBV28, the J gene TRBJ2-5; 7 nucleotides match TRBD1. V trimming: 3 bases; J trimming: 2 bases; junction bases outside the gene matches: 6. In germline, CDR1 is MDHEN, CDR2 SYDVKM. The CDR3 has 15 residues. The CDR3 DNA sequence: TGTGCCAGCAGTTTGGACAGGCCTGCTCAAGAGACCCAGTACTTC. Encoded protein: CASSLDRPAQETQYF. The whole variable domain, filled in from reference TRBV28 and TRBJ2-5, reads DVKVTQSSRYLVKRTGEKVFLECVQDMDHENMFWYRQDPGLGLRLIYFSYDVKMKEKGDIPEGYSVSREKKERFSLILESASTNQTSMYLCASSLDRPAQETQYFGPGTRLLVL.

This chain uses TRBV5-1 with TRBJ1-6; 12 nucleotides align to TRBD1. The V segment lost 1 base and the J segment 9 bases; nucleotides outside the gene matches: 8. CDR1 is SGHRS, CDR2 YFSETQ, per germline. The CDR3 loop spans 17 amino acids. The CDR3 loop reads CASSLWGQGASGSPLHF. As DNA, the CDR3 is TGCGCCAGCAGCTTGTGGGGACAGGGGGCTTCGGGTTCACCCCTCCACTTT.

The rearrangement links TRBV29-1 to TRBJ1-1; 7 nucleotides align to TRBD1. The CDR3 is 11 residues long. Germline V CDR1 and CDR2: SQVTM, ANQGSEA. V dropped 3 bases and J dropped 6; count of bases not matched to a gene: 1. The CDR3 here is CSVDRGAEAFF. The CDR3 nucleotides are TGCAGCGTTGACAGGGGGGCTGAAGCTTTCTTT.

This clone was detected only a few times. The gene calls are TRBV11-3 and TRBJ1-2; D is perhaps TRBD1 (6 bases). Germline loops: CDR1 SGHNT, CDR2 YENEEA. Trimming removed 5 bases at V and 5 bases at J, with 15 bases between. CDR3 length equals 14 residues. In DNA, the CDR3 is TGTGCCAGCAGCGACAGAGGGGGAGATTATGGCTACACCTTC. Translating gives CASSDRGGDYGYTF.

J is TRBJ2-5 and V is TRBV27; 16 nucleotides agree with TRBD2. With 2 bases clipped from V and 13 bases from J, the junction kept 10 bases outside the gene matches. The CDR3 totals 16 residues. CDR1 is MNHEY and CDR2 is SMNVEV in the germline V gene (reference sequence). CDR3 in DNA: TGTGCCAGCAGTTTACAGGGGACTAGCGGGAGGGGCGAAACGTACTTC. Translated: CASSLQGTSGRGETYF.

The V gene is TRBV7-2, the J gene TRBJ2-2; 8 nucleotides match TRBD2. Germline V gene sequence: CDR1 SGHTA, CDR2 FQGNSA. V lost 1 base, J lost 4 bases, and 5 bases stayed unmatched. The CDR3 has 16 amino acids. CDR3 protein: CASSLESGGPTGELFF. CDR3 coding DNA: TGTGCCAGCAGCTTAGAAAGCGGGGGACCCACCGGGGAGCTGTTTTTT.

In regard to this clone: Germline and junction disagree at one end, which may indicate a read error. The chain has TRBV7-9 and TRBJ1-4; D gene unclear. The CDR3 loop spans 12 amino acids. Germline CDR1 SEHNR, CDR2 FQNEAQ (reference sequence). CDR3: CSSSQAGNGLFF. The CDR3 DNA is TGTTCCAGCAGCCAGGCGGGGAATGGACTGTTTTTT.

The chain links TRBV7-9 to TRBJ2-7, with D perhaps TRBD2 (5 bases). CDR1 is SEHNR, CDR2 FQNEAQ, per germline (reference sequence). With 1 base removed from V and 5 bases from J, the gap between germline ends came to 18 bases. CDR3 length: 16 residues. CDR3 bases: TGTGCCAGCAGCTTAGACCTAAGCGGTGGGTCCCACGAGCAGTACTTC. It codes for CASSLDLSGGSHEQYF.

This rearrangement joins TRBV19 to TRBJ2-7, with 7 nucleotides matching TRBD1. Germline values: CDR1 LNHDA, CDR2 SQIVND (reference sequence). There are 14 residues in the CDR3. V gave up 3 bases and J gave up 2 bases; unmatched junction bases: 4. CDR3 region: CASSIGQEPYEQYF. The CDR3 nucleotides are TGTGCCAGTAGTATTGGACAGGAACCCTACGAGCAGTACTTC. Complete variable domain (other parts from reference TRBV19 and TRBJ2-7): DGGITQSPKYLFRKEGQNVTLSCEQNLNHDAMYWYRQDPGQGLRLIYYSQIVNDFQKGDIAEGYSVSREKKESFPLTVTSAQKNPTAFYLCASSIGQEPYEQYFGPGTRLTVT.

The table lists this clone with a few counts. CDR3 loop: CASSSAGGPDPQYF. CDR3 DNA: TGTGCCAGCAGTTCGGCGGGAGGCCCCGACCCGCAGTATTTT. V gene TRBV5-4 combines with J gene TRBJ2-3, with 8 bases matching TRBD2. The CDR3 runs to 14 residues. V trimming: 5 bases; J trimming: 10 bases; junction bases outside the gene matches: 12. CDR1 SGHNT and CDR2 YYREEE come from the germline V gene (reference sequence).

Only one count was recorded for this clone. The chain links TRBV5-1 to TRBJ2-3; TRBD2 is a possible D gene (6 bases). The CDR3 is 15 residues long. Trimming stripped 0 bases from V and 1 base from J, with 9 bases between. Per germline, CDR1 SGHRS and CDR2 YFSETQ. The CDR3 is CASSLGDLRTDTQYF. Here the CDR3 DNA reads TGCGCCAGCAGCTTGGGGGACTTACGCACAGATACGCAGTATTTT.

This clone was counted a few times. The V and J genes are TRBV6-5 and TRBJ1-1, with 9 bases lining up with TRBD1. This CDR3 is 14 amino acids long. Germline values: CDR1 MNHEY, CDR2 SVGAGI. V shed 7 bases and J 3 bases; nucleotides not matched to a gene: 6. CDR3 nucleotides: TGTGCCAGCACGAGACAGGGGGAGGACACTGAAGCTTTCTTT. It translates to CASTRQGEDTEAFF.

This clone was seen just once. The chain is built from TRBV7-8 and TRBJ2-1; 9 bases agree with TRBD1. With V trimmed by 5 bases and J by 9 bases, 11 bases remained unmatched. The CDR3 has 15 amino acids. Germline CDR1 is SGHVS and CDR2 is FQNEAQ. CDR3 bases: TGTGCCAGCAGCAACCGGGACAGGGTGGGAGGTGAGCAGTTCTTC. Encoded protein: CASSNRDRVGGEQFF.

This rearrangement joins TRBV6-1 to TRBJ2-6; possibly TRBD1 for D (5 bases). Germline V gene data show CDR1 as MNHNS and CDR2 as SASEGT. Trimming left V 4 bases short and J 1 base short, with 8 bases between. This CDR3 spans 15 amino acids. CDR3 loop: CASSVRQSGANVLTF. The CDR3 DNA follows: TGTGCCAGCAGTGTGAGACAGTCTGGGGCCAACGTCCTGACTTTC.

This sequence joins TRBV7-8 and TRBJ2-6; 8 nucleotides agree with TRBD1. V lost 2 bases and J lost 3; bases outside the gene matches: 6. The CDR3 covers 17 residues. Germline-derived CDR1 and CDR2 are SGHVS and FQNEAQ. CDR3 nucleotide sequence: TGTGCCAGCAGCTTACAGGGGGCCTGGGGTGGGGCCAACGTCCTGACTTTC. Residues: CASSLQGAWGGANVLTF.

CDR3 sequence reads: CASKAEGSNQPQHF. The CDR3 DNA reads as TGTGCCAGCAAGGCGGAGGGAAGCAATCAGCCCCAGCATTTT. The chain combines TRBV2 with TRBJ1-5; the D is unclear. V was trimmed by 7 bases and J by 1 base, leaving 11 bases between them. The CDR3 loop spans 14 amino acids. The germline V gene encodes CDR1 SNHLY and CDR2 FYNNEI.

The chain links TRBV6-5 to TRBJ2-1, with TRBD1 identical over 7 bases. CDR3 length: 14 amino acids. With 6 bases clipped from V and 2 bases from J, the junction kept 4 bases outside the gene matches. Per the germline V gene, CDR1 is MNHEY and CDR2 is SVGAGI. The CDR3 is CASRPDRAYNEQFF. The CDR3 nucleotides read TGTGCCAGCAGACCCGACAGGGCCTACAATGAGCAGTTCTTC.

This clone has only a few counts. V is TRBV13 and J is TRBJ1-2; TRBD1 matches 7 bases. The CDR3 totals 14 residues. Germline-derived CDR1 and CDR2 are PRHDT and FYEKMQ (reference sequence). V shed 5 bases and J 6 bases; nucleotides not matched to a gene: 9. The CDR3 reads CASSQRQGEDGYTF. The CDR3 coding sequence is TGTGCCAGCAGCCAGAGACAGGGAGAGGATGGCTACACCTTC.

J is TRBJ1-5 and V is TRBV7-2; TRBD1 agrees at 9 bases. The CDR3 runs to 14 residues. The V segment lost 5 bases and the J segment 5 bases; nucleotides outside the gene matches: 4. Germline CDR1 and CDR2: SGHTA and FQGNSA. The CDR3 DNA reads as TGTGCCAGCAGCCCAAGGACAGGGGATCAGCCCCAGCATTTT. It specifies CASSPRTGDQPQHF. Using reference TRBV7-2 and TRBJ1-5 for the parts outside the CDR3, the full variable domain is GAGVSQSPSNKVTEKGKDVELRCDPISGHTALYWYRQSLGQGLEFLIYFQGNSAPDKSGLPSDRFSAERTGGSVSTLTIQRTQQEDSAVYLCASSPRTGDQPQHFGDGTRLSIL.

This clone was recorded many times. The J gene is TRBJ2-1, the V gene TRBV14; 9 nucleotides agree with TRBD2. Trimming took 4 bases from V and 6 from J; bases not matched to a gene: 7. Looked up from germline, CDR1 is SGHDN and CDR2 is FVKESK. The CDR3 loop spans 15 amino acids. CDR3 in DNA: TGTGCCAGCAGCCCCTCAGCGGGAGGCGGCAATGAGCAGTTCTTC. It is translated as CASSPSAGGGNEQFF.

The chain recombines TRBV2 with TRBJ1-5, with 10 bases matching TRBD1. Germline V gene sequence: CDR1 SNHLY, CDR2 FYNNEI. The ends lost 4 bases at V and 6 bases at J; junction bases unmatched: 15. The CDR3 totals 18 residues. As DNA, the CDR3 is TGTGCCAGCAGTGGCGGATTTGGGACAGGGGACAATCGTCAGCCCCAGCATTTT. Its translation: CASSGGFGTGDNRQPQHF.

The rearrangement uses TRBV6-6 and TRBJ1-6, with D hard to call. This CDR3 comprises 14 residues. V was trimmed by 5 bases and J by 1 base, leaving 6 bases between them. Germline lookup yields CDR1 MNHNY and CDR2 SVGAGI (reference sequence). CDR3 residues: CASSQESYNSPLHF. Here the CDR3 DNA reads TGTGCCAGCAGTCAAGAGTCCTATAATTCACCCCTCCACTTT.

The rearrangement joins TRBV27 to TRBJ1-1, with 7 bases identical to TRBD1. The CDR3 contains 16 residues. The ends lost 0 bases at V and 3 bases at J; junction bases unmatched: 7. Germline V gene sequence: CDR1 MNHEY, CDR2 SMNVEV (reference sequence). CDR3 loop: CASSLSPQGVDTEAFF. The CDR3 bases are TGTGCCAGCAGTTTATCCCCGCAGGGGGTGGACACTGAAGCTTTCTTT.

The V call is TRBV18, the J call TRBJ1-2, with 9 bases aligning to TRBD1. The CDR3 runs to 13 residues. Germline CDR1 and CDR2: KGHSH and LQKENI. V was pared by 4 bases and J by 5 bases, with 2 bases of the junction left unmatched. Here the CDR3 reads CASSRTGDYGYTF. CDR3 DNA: TGTGCCAGCTCACGGACAGGGGATTATGGCTACACCTTC.

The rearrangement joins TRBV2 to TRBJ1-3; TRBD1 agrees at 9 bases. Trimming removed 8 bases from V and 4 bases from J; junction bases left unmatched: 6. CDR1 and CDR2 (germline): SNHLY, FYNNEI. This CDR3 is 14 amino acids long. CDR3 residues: CASLQGATGNTIYF. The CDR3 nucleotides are TGTGCCAGCCTACAGGGGGCTACAGGAAACACCATATATTTT.